The text below deals with one T cell receptor beta chain. Its target is not known. This specimen belongs to a study of cytomegalovirus exposure and HLA in healthy donors. This donor had no CMV serostatus on record. Study findings and constraints: Follow-up analysis seemed to connect common viral pathogens with several of the most significant clusters identified. In vitro experiments confirmed that three CMV-associated chains were specific for CMV antigens. Sequencing artifact likely explains a cluster of highly shared sequence variants.

The PCR ran on 60 Vbeta and 13 Jbeta primers. Profiled with immunoSEQ multiplex PCR; TCRdb holds only in-frame clones, not every one. The profile shows about 130,000 clones, around 73% of them singletons. Germline values: CDR1 SGHVS, CDR2 FNYEAQ. With 5 bases clipped from V and 6 bases from J, the junction kept 14 bases outside the gene matches. This CDR3 has 19 amino acids. What was sequenced was PBMCs. The TCR originated in a human donor in good health. The chain recombines TRBV7-6 with TRBJ2-2; 14 bases are a match to TRBD2. DNA for the CDR3: TGTGCCAGCAGCCGGCCAGGACTAGCGGGAGGCGTGGGGGCCGGGGAGCTGTTTTTT. Translating it yields CASSRPGLAGGVGAGELFF.